These 15 T cell receptor beta chains came from one sample sequenced in a study of graft-versus-host responses after intestinal transplantation. Libraries were prepared by immunoSEQ multiplex PCR; TCRdb keeps only in-frame clonotypes and omits some of them. The data hold over 65,000 clones, with about 91% observed a single time. These receptors have no identified antigens. The sample consisted of unstimulated CD8+ T cells sorted from spleen or lymph node cells, taken before transplant. These receptors were collected from a human donor who was the organ donor for an intestinal transplant.

A single count supports this clone. J is TRBJ2-5 and V is TRBV19; 10 bases map to TRBD1. The assigned J gene may be wrong: the sequence end matches TRBJ2-7 better. The germline CDR1 and CDR2 sequences are LNHDA and SQIVND (reference sequence). This CDR3 has 14 amino acids. The DNA of the CDR3 is TGTGCCACCCAGAAGACAGGGGGCTTCTACGAGCAGTACTTC. Its translation is CATQKTGGFYEQYF.

J is TRBJ2-7 and V is TRBV6-5; D not certain. This CDR3 is built from 12 residues. Germline V gives CDR1 MNHEY, CDR2 SVGAGI. The V end was cut by 10 bases, the J end by 0 bases, with 10 bases between. CDR3 loop: CATWSGSYEQYF. The CDR3 DNA reads as TGTGCCACCTGGTCGGGCTCCTACGAGCAGTACTTC.

The chain couples TRBV7-9 to TRBJ2-7; D remains ambiguous. Trimming removed 2 bases from V and 3 bases from J, with 8 bases in between. CDR3 length equals 13 residues. Germline values: CDR1 SEHNR, CDR2 FQNEAQ (reference sequence). CDR3 nucleotide sequence: TGTGCCAGCAGCTTATCTTTGAGCTACGAGCAGTACTTC. This codes for CASSLSLSYEQYF.

J is TRBJ2-7 and V is TRBV6-1; TRBD2 might be the D (6 bases). CDR1 and CDR2 (germline): MNHNS, SASEGT. V was clipped by 1 base and J by 5 bases, with 12 bases between them. The CDR3 sequence is 14 residues long. CDR3 sequence reads: CASSEGRASDEQYF. The DNA for the CDR3 is TGTGCCAGCAGTGAAGGCAGGGCTAGCGACGAGCAGTACTTC.

The V gene is TRBV19, the J gene TRBJ1-1; 8 nucleotides match TRBD1. The J segment lost 7 bases and the V segment lost 8 bases, leaving 6 bases of the junction unmatched. The CDR3 length is 12 residues. Per germline, CDR1 LNHDA and CDR2 SQIVND (reference sequence). Here the CDR3 reads CASYHRGFEAFF. The CDR3 nucleotides read TGTGCCAGTTACCACAGGGGGTTTGAAGCTTTCTTT.

V and J are TRBV27 and TRBJ1-1; weak D call: TRBD1 (5 bases). The CDR3 has 14 amino acids. Per the germline V gene, CDR1 is MNHEY and CDR2 is SMNVEV (reference sequence). V was cut by 3 bases and J by 11 bases, with 19 bases left in between. The chain's CDR3 is CASSFGRGGYVAFF. CDR3 nucleotides: TGTGCCAGCAGTTTTGGTCGGGGGGGATATGTGGCTTTCTTT.

The chain couples TRBV27 to TRBJ2-5, with 7 bases lining up with TRBD1. Losses at the gene ends were 3 bases for V and 1 base for J; bases not matched to a gene: 5. Germline CDR1 and CDR2: MNHEY and SMNVEV (reference sequence). The CDR3 length is 15 residues. As DNA, the CDR3 is TGTGCCAGCAGTTTGGTACAGGGGCCCCAAGAGACCCAGTACTTC. Its translation: CASSLVQGPQETQYF.

The rearrangement links TRBV27 to TRBJ1-5; D gene ambiguous. This CDR3 comprises 14 residues. V lost 3 bases to trimming and J lost 1 base, with 7 bases between them. Germline-derived CDR1 and CDR2 are MNHEY and SMNVEV (reference sequence). The CDR3 protein is CASSLNPSNQPQHF. DNA of the CDR3: TGTGCCAGCAGTTTGAACCCAAGCAATCAGCCCCAGCATTTT.

V gene TRBV7-6 combines with J gene TRBJ2-1, with D perhaps being TRBD1 or TRBD2 (5 bases each). V lost 1 base, J lost 8 bases, and 18 bases lay in between. Germline V gene sequence: CDR1 SGHVS, CDR2 FNYEAQ. The CDR3 is made up of 16 amino acids. CDR3 sequence reads: CASSLGPPTRGDEQFF. In nucleotides, the CDR3 is TGTGCCAGCAGCTTAGGCCCCCCTACCCGAGGGGATGAGCAGTTCTTC.

The chain joins TRBV28 to TRBJ2-5; 10 bases fit TRBD2. Germline assignment: CDR1 MDHEN and CDR2 SYDVKM. Losses at the gene ends were 1 base for V and 5 bases for J; bases not matched to a gene: 16. The CDR3 is made up of 19 amino acids. The CDR3 nucleotides are TGTGCCAGCAGTTTATACGGGCTAGCGGGAGCCCTCCCGGGCGAGACCCAGTACTTC. Its translation: CASSLYGLAGALPGETQYF.

This chain joins TRBV2 and TRBJ2-7, with 9 bases lining up with TRBD2. Trimming at V came to 3 bases and at J to 2 bases, leaving 8 bases not matched to a gene. This CDR3 has 16 amino acids. The germline V gene has CDR1 SNHLY and CDR2 FYNNEI. CDR3 bases: TGTGCCAGCAGTGAGCCGAGCGGGGGGTTCACCTACGAGCAGTACTTC. This gives the protein CASSEPSGGFTYEQYF.

The V call is TRBV7-9, the J call TRBJ1-1, with D unclear. Trimming pared 0 bases from V and 0 bases from J, leaving 5 bases between. Germline V CDR1 and CDR2: SEHNR, FQNEAQ (reference sequence). This CDR3 region has 14 residues. The CDR3 DNA reads as TGTGCCAGCAGCTTAGCAGCCATGAACACTGAAGCTTTCTTT. Protein sequence: CASSLAAMNTEAFF.

The chain joins TRBV4-1 to TRBJ2-1; 9 bases line up with TRBD2. This CDR3 region has 18 residues. Germline trimming cut 0 bases from V and 6 bases from J; bases unmatched to any gene: 12. Germline assignment: CDR1 MGHRA and CDR2 YSYEKL. The CDR3 is CASSQEGSGGRASNEQFF. CDR3 DNA sequence: TGCGCCAGCAGCCAAGAGGGATCGGGCGGGAGGGCATCCAATGAGCAGTTCTTC.

This clone has only one observation. The V gene is TRBV7-9, the J gene TRBJ1-2, with a weak D call TRBD1 (6 bases). V shed 3 bases and J shed 2 bases, with 22 bases lying between them. CDR1 is SEHNR, CDR2 FQNEAQ, per germline (reference sequence). The CDR3 has 18 amino acids. The CDR3 sequence: CASSLTTSADSDNYGYTF. CDR3 nucleotides: TGTGCCAGCAGCTTGACCACTTCGGCGGACAGTGACAACTATGGCTACACCTTC.

This sequence joins TRBV7-9 and TRBJ1-6; the match to TRBD1 covers 7 bases. The ends lost 5 bases at V and 10 bases at J; junction bases unmatched: 14. The germline V gene has CDR1 SEHNR and CDR2 FQNEAQ (reference sequence). This CDR3 region has 16 residues. CDR3 amino acids: CASSQHPTGVESPLHF. CDR3 bases: TGTGCCAGCAGCCAGCACCCTACAGGGGTGGAGTCACCCCTCCACTTT.